Below are 23 T cell receptor beta chains sequenced from a single sample in a study of response to subunit inactivated influenza vaccine. TCRdb processed the RT-PCR reads anew with MiXCR; each CDR3 protein has one entry. The data show 540,000 or so distinct CDR3 sequences, with about an eighth seen just once and around 13% held by the top ten. The sample here was PBMCs from blood, taken more than 35 days after vaccination. Source of these receptors: a man aged 45 to 65 who received an inactivated influenza vaccine.

This clonotype has ten or more counts. This chain joins TRBV12-3 or TRBV12-4 and TRBJ1-2; 9 nucleotides match TRBD1. Germline trimming cut 7 bases from V and 2 bases from J; bases unmatched to any gene: 8. The CDR3 spans 15 residues. The CDR3 nucleotides are TGTGCCAGCAAACCTACCGGGACAGGGAACTATGGCTACACCTTC. Protein: CASKPTGTGNYGYTF.

In this sample, this clonotype turned up many times. The rearrangement uses TRBV7-2 and TRBJ2-1; 11 positions match TRBD1. This CDR3 contains 15 residues. With V trimmed by 5 bases and J by 2 bases, 2 bases remained unmatched. Germline loops: CDR1 SGHTA, CDR2 FQGNSA. The CDR3: CASSTDRGPYNEQFF. CDR3 DNA: TGTGCCAGCAGCACGGACAGGGGGCCCTACAATGAGCAGTTCTTC.

This clonotype was observed a few times. This rearrangement joins TRBV5-1 to TRBJ2-7; TRBD1 aligns across 9 bases. Germline CDR1 is SGHRS and CDR2 is YFSETQ. The ends lost 3 bases at V and 3 bases at J; junction bases unmatched: 7. The CDR3 is 15 residues long. This CDR3 reads CASSWGDREGYEQYF. The CDR3 DNA is TGCGCCAGCAGCTGGGGGGACAGGGAAGGCTACGAGCAGTACTTC.

The rearrangement joins TRBV7-3 to TRBJ2-1, with a weak D call TRBD2 (7 bases). The CDR3 covers 17 residues. V dropped 5 bases and J dropped 0 bases, with 17 bases sitting between them. Germline V gene sequence: CDR1 SGHTA, CDR2 FQGTGA. CDR3 sequence reads: CASSPASGGLSYNEQFF. The CDR3 DNA is TGTGCCAGCAGCCCCGCGTCCGGGGGGCTCTCCTACAATGAGCAGTTCTTC.

The CDR3 loop reads CASSWGLTGGAGNYGYTF. The CDR3 bases are TGTGCCAGCAGCTGGGGGCTAACAGGGGGCGCCGGTAACTATGGCTACACCTTC. J is TRBJ1-2 and V is TRBV5-6, with TRBD1 matching 9 bases. The CDR3 totals 18 residues. The trim removed 3 bases at V and 1 base at J, leaving 13 bases unmatched. Germline assignment: CDR1 SGHDT and CDR2 YYEEEE. The whole variable domain, filled in from reference TRBV5-6 and TRBJ1-2, reads DAGVTQSPTHLIKTRGQQVTLRCSPKSGHDTVSWYQQALGQGPQFIFQYYEEEERQRGNFPDRFSGHQFPNYSSELNVNALLLGDSALYLCASSWGLTGGAGNYGYTFGSGTRLTVV.

This clonotype was detected ten times or more. The chain joins TRBV28 to TRBJ2-7; 7 nucleotides line up with TRBD1. V trimming: 6 bases; J trimming: 2 bases; junction bases outside the gene matches: 10. Germline-derived CDR1 and CDR2 are MDHEN and SYDVKM. CDR3 size: 15 residues. CDR3 region: CASRTMGTATYEQYF. In DNA, the CDR3 is TGTGCCAGCAGGACTATGGGGACAGCAACCTACGAGCAGTACTTC.

This clonotype was counted only a few times. This sequence joins TRBV28 and TRBJ2-3; TRBD2 might be the D (5 bases). The CDR3 consists of 14 residues. Germline CDR1 is MDHEN and CDR2 is SYDVKM. V was shortened by 5 bases and J by 4 bases, with 13 bases between the two germline ends. The CDR3 DNA reads TGTGCCAGCAGTCTAGCCAGACATCCAGATACGCAGTATTTT. It yields the protein CASSLARHPDTQYF.

This clonotype was counted between two and nine times. The chain is built from TRBV6-6 and TRBJ2-1; unclear D gene. Germline V gene lookup returns CDR1 MNHNY and CDR2 SVGAGI (reference sequence). The V end was cut by 0 bases, the J end by 6 bases, with 6 bases between. The CDR3 length is 13 residues. The CDR3 here is CASSYSVPNEQFF. In DNA form, the CDR3 reads TGTGCCAGCAGTTACTCAGTCCCCAATGAGCAGTTCTTC.

This clonotype showed up many times. The chain is built from TRBV6-2 or TRBV6-3 and TRBJ2-3, with TRBD2 matching over 9 bases. The V gene's germline CDR1 is MNHEY and CDR2 SVGEGT. V dropped 7 bases and J dropped 8; count of bases not matched to a gene: 13. The CDR3 is 15 residues long. The CDR3 loop is CASMSSGAVLGTQYF. The CDR3 DNA follows: TGTGCCAGCATGTCTAGCGGGGCCGTCCTCGGTACGCAGTATTTT.

In this sample, this clonotype turned up a few times. This sequence joins TRBV11-2 and TRBJ2-5; a possible D gene is TRBD2 (5 bases). Per germline, CDR1 SGHAT and CDR2 FQNNGV. Trimming cost V 4 bases and J 4 bases, with 13 bases left between them. The length of the CDR3 is 14 residues. The CDR3 spells CASSSEGAGETQYF. The CDR3 nucleotides are TGTGCCAGCAGCTCCGAGGGCGCGGGAGAGACCCAGTACTTC.

The V call is TRBV12-3 or TRBV12-4, the J call TRBJ2-5, with 9 nucleotides matching TRBD2. V shed 3 bases and J 4 bases; nucleotides not matched to a gene: 6. CDR3 length equals 15 residues. This CDR3 reads CASSFTGSGGETQYF. CDR3 bases: TGTGCCAGCAGTTTTACAGGTAGCGGGGGAGAGACCCAGTACTTC.

This clonotype was seen only a few times. J is TRBJ2-1 and V is TRBV5-1, with D perhaps TRBD1 or TRBD2 (5 bases each). CDR3 length: 14 residues. The V end was cut by 6 bases, the J end by 5 bases, with 15 bases between. Germline loops: CDR1 SGHRS, CDR2 YFSETQ. The CDR3 loop is CASNKIGTDNEQFF. CDR3 coding DNA: TGCGCCAGCAATAAGATAGGGACCGACAATGAGCAGTTCTTC.

The genes are TRBV5-1 and TRBJ1-2, with 11 positions matching TRBD1. The CDR3 spans 15 residues. Looked up from germline, CDR1 is SGHRS and CDR2 is YFSETQ. Trimming cost V 0 bases and J 8 bases; bases outside gene matches: 6. Here the CDR3 DNA reads TGCGCCAGCAGCTTGGCGGGACAGGGGGTAGGCGGCTACACCTTC. Encoded protein: CASSLAGQGVGGYTF. The whole variable domain, filled in from reference TRBV5-1 and TRBJ1-2, reads KAGVTQTPRYLIKTRGQQVTLSCSPISGHRSVSWYQQTPGQGLQFLFEYFSETQRNKGNFPGRFSGRQFSNSRSEMNVSTLELGDSALYLCASSLAGQGVGGYTFGSGTRLTVV.

In the case of this clonotype: One end of the junction varies from germline; a read error may be responsible. CDR3 bases: TGTGCCAGCAGCCTCAGCGGGGGGACCTACAATGAGCAGCTCTTC. Amino acid sequence: CASSLSGGTYNEQLF. V and J are TRBV7-2 and TRBJ2-1, with 9 bases matching TRBD2. The germline CDR1 and CDR2 sequences are SGHTA and FQGNSA. CDR3 length: 15 residues.

This clonotype came up a few times. J is TRBJ2-7 and V is TRBV28; no clear D gene. V lost 2 bases and J 7 bases, leaving 12 bases between the germline ends. Germline V gene lookup returns CDR1 MDHEN and CDR2 SYDVKM. This CDR3 spans 13 amino acids. CDR3 sequence: CASSLTPHVEQYF. The CDR3 DNA follows: TGTGCCAGCAGTTTAACCCCCCATGTTGAGCAGTACTTC.

At least ten counts were recorded for this clonotype. This chain joins TRBV20-1 and TRBJ2-7; D might be TRBD1 (5 bases). CDR1 and CDR2 from the germline V gene are DFQATT and SNEGSKA (reference sequence). The V gene lost 6 bases and the J gene lost 3 bases, with 15 bases spanning the gap. The CDR3 length is 13 residues. The CDR3 coding sequence is TGCAGTGCGGCCCCCAGGGCCGACTACGAGCAGTACTTC. This translates into CSAAPRADYEQYF.

Ten or more counts support this clonotype. This chain uses TRBV12-3 or TRBV12-4 with TRBJ2-1; possibly TRBD2 for D (6 bases). V lost 6 bases and J 5 bases, leaving 14 bases between the germline ends. This CDR3 region has 14 residues. CDR3 sequence: CASSQLAGNNEQFF. CDR3 DNA: TGTGCCAGCAGCCAACTAGCTGGTAACAATGAGCAGTTCTTC.

The V gene is TRBV7-2, the J gene TRBJ1-2; D is uncertain. V lost 2 bases and J 13 bases, leaving 14 bases between the germline ends. Germline CDR1 and CDR2: SGHTA and FQGNSA. This CDR3 contains 12 residues. The CDR3 nucleotides are TGTGCCAGCAGCTTACGGTCCGGTGTCGGCACCTTC. Its translation is CASSLRSGVGTF.

The chain links TRBV20-1 to TRBJ2-5; 12 bases are shared with TRBD2. Losses at the gene ends were 0 bases for V and 4 bases for J; bases not matched to a gene: 6. Germline V CDR1 and CDR2: DFQATT, SNEGSKA (reference sequence). The CDR3 runs 16 residues. CDR3 sequence (DNA): TGCAGTGCTAGAGACCTAGCGGGAGGGTCAGGAGAGACCCAGTACTTC. Translation: CSARDLAGGSGETQYF.

Only a few counts were recorded for this clonotype. The CDR3 loop reads CASSFLAIPEQFF. In DNA form, the CDR3 reads TGTGCCAGCAGCTTCCTAGCAATCCCCGAGCAGTTCTTC. The V call is TRBV7-2, the J call TRBJ2-1; TRBD2 is a possible D gene (5 bases). CDR1 and CDR2 from the germline V gene are SGHTA and FQGNSA. CDR3 length: 13 residues. V was pared by 3 bases and J by 10 bases, with 13 bases between.

This clonotype was seen a few times. V is TRBV2 and J is TRBJ2-2; D is uncertain. V was shortened by 7 bases and J by 4 bases, with 13 bases between the two germline ends. The CDR3 has 14 residues. Germline CDR1 is SNHLY and CDR2 is FYNNEI. DNA for the CDR3: TGTGCCAGCAACTTGAACACGGTCACCGGGGAGCTGTTTTTT. This codes for CASNLNTVTGELFF.

V and J are TRBV7-7 and TRBJ2-5, with a weak D call TRBD1 (5 bases). This CDR3 has 14 amino acids. Trimming took 0 bases from V and 4 from J, leaving 9 bases between them. Germline CDR1 and CDR2: SSHAT and FNYEAQ (reference sequence). This chain's CDR3 is CASSLAIRGETQYF. The DNA for the CDR3 is TGTGCCAGCAGCTTAGCGATAAGGGGAGAGACCCAGTACTTC. The full variable domain, with the rest looked up from reference TRBV7-7 and TRBJ2-5, is GAGVSQSPRYKVTKRGQDVTLRCDPISSHATLYWYQQALGQGPEFLTYFNYEAQPDKSGLPSDRFSAERPEGSISTLTIQRTEQRDSAMYRCASSLAIRGETQYFGPGTRLLVL.

As concerns this clonotype: A much larger clone differs by one base, so this may be a read error. The CDR3 loop reads CTSSPNGGELFF. CDR3 sequence (DNA): TGTACCAGCAGTCCGAATGGTGGGGAGCTGTTTTTT. The J gene is TRBJ2-2, the V gene TRBV28; D not certain. Germline lookup yields CDR1 MDHEN and CDR2 SYDVKM. The CDR3 has 12 residues.